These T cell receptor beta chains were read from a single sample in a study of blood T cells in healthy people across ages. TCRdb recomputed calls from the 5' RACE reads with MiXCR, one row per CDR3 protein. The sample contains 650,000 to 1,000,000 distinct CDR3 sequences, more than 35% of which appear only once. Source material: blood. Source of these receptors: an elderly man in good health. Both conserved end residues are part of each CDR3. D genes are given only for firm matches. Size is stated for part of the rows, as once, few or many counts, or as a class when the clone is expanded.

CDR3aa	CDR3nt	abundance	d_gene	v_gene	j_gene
CASSQAHGPYGYTF	TGCGCCAGCAGCCAAGCGCACGGTCCGTATGGCTACACCTTC	.	.	TRBV4-3	TRBJ1-2
CASSYFGSNTEAFF	TGTGCCAGCAGCTATTTTGGAAGCAACACTGAAGCTTTCTTT	few	.	TRBV13	TRBJ1-1
CASSVMERVSYNEQFF	TGTGCCAGCAGCGTCATGGAAAGAGTCTCCTACAATGAGCAGTTCTTC	.	.	TRBV9	TRBJ2-1
CSIRAQETQYF	TGCAGTATAAGGGCGCAAGAGACCCAGTACTTC	.	.	TRBV20-1	TRBJ2-5
CSAGGLGGNEQFF	TGCAGTGCTGGGGGACTAGGGGGCAATGAGCAGTTCTTC	.	TRBD2	TRBV20-1	TRBJ2-1
CASSQDRDYGYTF	TGTGCCAGCAGCCAGGACAGAGATTATGGCTACACCTTC	.	.	TRBV16	TRBJ1-2
CASSWTSGSGTGELFF	TGCGCCAGCAGCTGGACTAGCGGGAGCGGTACCGGGGAGCTGTTTTTT	.	TRBD2	TRBV5-1	TRBJ2-2
CASSFPGVNSPLHF	TGCGCCAGCAGCTTTCCCGGGGTTAATTCACCCCTCCACTTT	.	.	TRBV5-1	TRBJ1-6
CASRGEFRPQHF	TGTGCCAGCAGGGGCGAGTTTCGGCCCCAGCATTTT	.	.	TRBV12-3/TRBV12-4	TRBJ1-5
CASSKNREWDEQYF	TGTGCCAGCAGCAAAAACAGGGAATGGGACGAGCAGTACTTC	many	.	TRBV13	TRBJ2-7
CASSTRQGNTEAFF	TGTGCCAGCAGCACCAGACAGGGGAACACTGAAGCTTTCTTT	many	TRBD1	TRBV12-3/TRBV12-4	TRBJ1-1
CASSEPSGSAKNIQYF	TGTGCCAGCAGTGAGCCTAGCGGGAGTGCCAAAAACATTCAGTACTTC	.	TRBD2	TRBV2	TRBJ2-4
CAISEEGGLDEQYF	TGTGCCATCAGTGAGGAGGGCGGGCTAGACGAGCAGTACTTC	many	.	TRBV10-3	TRBJ2-7
CAISPDLSETQYF	TGTGCCATCAGCCCCGACTTAAGTGAGACCCAGTACTTC	.	.	TRBV28	TRBJ2-5
CASSADADQPQHF	TGTGCCAGCAGCGCCGACGCTGATCAGCCCCAGCATTTT	.	.	TRBV9	TRBJ1-5
CASSLTDSRVQKRANVLTF	TGTGCCAGCAGCCTCACGGACAGTCGGGTCCAAAAAAGGGCCAACGTCCTGACTTTC	few	.	TRBV2	TRBJ2-6
CASSSGRGTYGYTF	TGCGCCAGCAGCTCCGGTAGAGGCACCTATGGCTACACCTTC	.	.	TRBV5-1	TRBJ1-2
CAWGRVGGLQETQYF	TGTGCCTGGGGAAGAGTAGGGGGCCTTCAAGAGACCCAGTACTTC	.	TRBD1	TRBV30	TRBJ2-5
CASSLARGPYEQYF	TGTGCCAGCAGCTTAGCCAGGGGGCCCTACGAGCAGTACTTC	.	TRBD1	TRBV7-3	TRBJ2-7
CASSSASTGTGLFNEQFF	TGTGCCAGCAGCTCAGCCTCAACCGGGACAGGGCTTTTCAATGAGCAGTTCTTC	.	TRBD1	TRBV7-3	TRBJ2-1
CASSFPQGASSYEQYF	TGTGCCAGCAGTTTCCCTCAGGGGGCCAGCTCCTACGAGCAGTACTTC	few	TRBD1	TRBV28	TRBJ2-7
CASTVAGSEDTQYF	TGTGCCAGCACTGTAGCGGGATCGGAAGATACGCAGTATTTT	few	TRBD2	TRBV12-3/TRBV12-4	TRBJ2-3
CASSLDQSSYNEQFF	TGTGCCAGCAGCTTGGACCAGAGCTCCTACAATGAGCAGTTCTTC	many	.	TRBV7-3	TRBJ2-1
CASRPTGTGETQYF	TGTGCCAGCAGACCAACAGGGACGGGGGAGACCCAGTACTTC	.	.	TRBV28	TRBJ2-5
CASSLGQYIARGTQYF	TGTGCCAGCAGTTTAGGACAGTACATAGCGCGAGGAACCCAGTACTTC	few	.	TRBV12-3/TRBV12-4	TRBJ2-5
CASSSSRLAGGQETQYF	TGTGCCAGCAGTTCCTCCCGACTAGCGGGAGGGCAAGAGACCCAGTACTTC	.	TRBD2	TRBV28	TRBJ2-5
CASGGDRATVYTF	TGTGCCAGCGGCGGGGACAGGGCTACGGTATACACCTTC	.	TRBD1	TRBV2	TRBJ1-2
CASSKDAGTADEQFF	TGTGCCAGCAGCAAAGATGCGGGGACAGCGGATGAGCAGTTCTTC	.	.	TRBV21-1	TRBJ2-1
CASSPRGLIAGGLHNEQFF	TGTGCCAGCAGCCCGAGGGGTCTCATAGCGGGGGGTCTCCACAATGAGCAGTTCTTC	.	TRBD2	TRBV4-2	TRBJ2-1
CANAGLVLNEQYF	TGTGCCAATGCGGGACTGGTCCTGAACGAGCAGTACTTC	.	.	TRBV10-3	TRBJ2-7
CASSQDQGNYNEQYF	TGCGCCAGCAGCCAAGACCAAGGGAATTACAATGAGCAGTACTTC	.	.	TRBV4-1	TRBJ2-7
CASSQAGLQYF	TGTGCCAGCAGCCAGGCCGGACTACAGTACTTC	.	.	TRBV3-1	TRBJ2-7
CSALDRGEQYF	TGCAGTGCTCTAGACAGGGGCGAGCAGTACTTC	many	TRBD1	TRBV20-1	TRBJ2-7
CSAAPLAGNRYNEQFF	TGCAGTGCTGCCCCACTAGCGGGAAACCGTTACAATGAGCAGTTCTTC	.	TRBD2	TRBV20-1	TRBJ2-1
CASSQATTYTGELFF	TGCGCCAGCAGCCAAGCGACTACCTACACCGGGGAGCTGTTTTTT	once	.	TRBV4-3	TRBJ2-2
CASSFLAGAPDTQYF	TGTGCCAGCAGTTTTCTAGCGGGAGCCCCAGATACGCAGTATTTT	.	TRBD2	TRBV12-3/TRBV12-4	TRBJ2-3
CASSLDGRVVGTDTQYF	TGTGCCAGCAGCTTAGATGGGAGGGTAGTGGGCACAGATACGCAGTATTTT	few	TRBD2	TRBV7-3	TRBJ2-3
CASSQAGSMTHGYTF	TGTGCCAGCAGCCAAGCTGGGAGCATGACTCACGGCTACACCTTC	few	.	TRBV3-1	TRBJ1-2
CASSDGAYTQYF	TGTGCCAGTAGTGATGGCGCGTATACGCAGTATTTT	once	.	TRBV19	TRBJ2-3
CASSFRRSEAFF	TGTGCCAGCAGCTTTCGTAGGAGTGAAGCTTTCTTT	.	.	TRBV13	TRBJ1-1
CASSSTSGDVRNYNEQYF	TGCGCCAGCAGCTCGACATCGGGGGACGTGAGAAACTACAATGAGCAGTACTTC	.	.	TRBV5-1	TRBJ2-5
CSASPTGGWEQYF	TGCAGTGCTTCCCCGACAGGGGGTTGGGAGCAGTACTTC	.	TRBD1	TRBV20-1	TRBJ2-5
CASTGQINQYNEQFF	TGTGCCAGCACGGGACAGATCAATCAATACAATGAGCAGTTCTTC	.	TRBD1	TRBV19	TRBJ2-1
CASSPRAGRLNEKLFF	TGTGCCAGCTCACCGCGGGCCGGACGGCTCAATGAAAAACTGTTTTTT	.	.	TRBV18	TRBJ1-4
CASSSSRVNTEAFF	TGCGCCAGCAGCTCCTCCAGGGTGAACACTGAAGCTTTCTTT	.	.	TRBV5-1	TRBJ1-1
CASSLWEEFYEQYF	TGTGCCAGCAGCTTGTGGGAGGAATTCTACGAGCAGTACTTC	few	.	TRBV5-6	TRBJ2-7
CSVAAGAEQYF	TGCAGCGTGGCCGCGGGGGCCGAGCAGTACTTC	.	.	TRBV29-1	TRBJ2-7
CASSYGGRDQPQHF	TGTGCCAGCAGTTACGGGGGGCGAGATCAGCCCCAGCATTTT	few	.	TRBV6-2/TRBV6-3	TRBJ1-5
CASTTGRGMGTQYF	TGTGCCAGCACAACCGGCAGGGGGATGGGGACCCAGTACTTC	once	TRBD1	TRBV6-1	TRBJ2-5
CSVQRSYEQYF	TGCAGCGTCCAAAGGTCCTACGAGCAGTACTTC	once	.	TRBV29-1	TRBJ2-7
CASSLEGAPYNEQFF	TGCGCCAGCAGCTTGGAGGGGGCCCCCTACAATGAGCAGTTCTTC	.	TRBD1	TRBV5-1	TRBJ2-1
CASSPIRDRESEQYF	TGTGCCAGCAGCCCAATACGAGACAGGGAAAGCGAGCAGTACTTC	.	TRBD1	TRBV7-9	TRBJ2-7
CAWRGAGSYEQYF	TGTGCCTGGAGGGGGGCAGGTTCCTACGAGCAGTACTTC	few	.	TRBV30	TRBJ2-7
CASSVYGQGDEKLFF	TGTGCCAGCAGCGTTTATGGACAGGGTGATGAAAAACTGTTTTTT	.	TRBD1	TRBV7-8	TRBJ1-4
CASSQEDAGTREQFF	TGCGCCAGCAGCCAAGAGGACGCCGGGACCCGGGAGCAGTTCTTC	.	.	TRBV4-1	TRBJ2-1
CASIRRLVSSYNEQFF	TGTGCCAGCATCCGCCGGTTAGTGAGCTCCTACAATGAGCAGTTCTTC	few	.	TRBV12-3/TRBV12-4	TRBJ2-1
CASSLAGTSIDEQYF	TGTGCCAGCAGCTTAGCGGGAACTAGTATCGACGAGCAGTACTTC	.	.	TRBV7-8	TRBJ2-7
CASSRGPLAGEKNEQFF	TGTGCCAGCAGTCGAGGGCCCTTAGCGGGAGAGAAGAATGAGCAGTTCTTC	many	TRBD2	TRBV7-3	TRBJ2-1